These T cell receptor beta chains were read from a single sample in a study of blood T cell repertoires in COVID-19. TCRdb keeps only in-frame clones here, not all; method: immunoSEQ multiplex PCR. The table has some 370,000 clones, roughly 80% seen once. The sample comprised PBMCs or T cells enriched from blood (not recorded which). Every receptor here comes from a woman aged 45-60 years who had recovered from COVID-19. The CDR3 runs from the conserved cysteine through the conserved F or W. A D gene is named only where the DNA matches it firmly. Where a row states a size, it is once, few, many or the class of an expanded clone; other rows omit it.

TRBJ1-1 TRBV3-1/TRBV3-2 - - CASSPGTPRYGTEAFF TGTGCCAGCAGCCCCGGGACTCCACGGTACGGCACTGAAGCTTTCTTT
TRBJ1-1 TRBV5-1 - - CASSLVSGHSNTEAFF TGCGCCAGCAGCTTGGTTAGCGGACATTCGAACACTGAAGCTTTCTTT
TRBJ1-1 TRBV29-1 - - CSVGQGTTEAFF TGCAGCGTTGGCCAGGGGACCACTGAAGCTTTCTTT
TRBJ1-5 TRBV19 TRBD1 - CASSIALGQEGNQPQHF TGTGCCAGTAGTATAGCCTTGGGACAGGAAGGCAATCAGCCCCAGCATTTT
TRBJ1-2 TRBV5-5 TRBD1 - CASSLEDRGYGYTF TGTGCCAGCAGCTTGGAGGACAGGGGCTATGGCTACACCTTC
TRBJ2-3 TRBV6-6 TRBD1 - CASGQQGAPTDTQYF TGTGCCAGCGGACAACAGGGGGCCCCCACAGATACGCAGTATTTT
TRBJ2-5 TRBV5-1 TRBD2 - CASSLSGSQETQYF TGCGCCAGCAGCCTTAGCGGGAGCCAAGAGACCCAGTACTTC
TRBJ2-5 TRBV4-2 - - CASSQGLNSIQETQYF TGTGCCAGCAGCCAAGGACTAAACAGCATCCAAGAGACCCAGTACTTC
TRBJ2-3 TRBV5-6 TRBD1 - CASSPTGPAINTQYF TGTGCCAGCAGTCCGACAGGGCCTGCGATAAATACGCAGTATTTT
TRBJ1-2 TRBV10-3 - - CAISDLTGGNGYTF TGTGCCATCAGTGATTTAACCGGGGGGAATGGCTACACCTTC
TRBJ1-2 TRBV18 - few CASSPVKTANYGYTF TGTGCCAGCTCACCAGTAAAGACTGCTAACTATGGCTACACCTTC
TRBJ1-2 TRBV5-4 - - CASSLELGGQYGYTF TGTGCCAGCAGCTTGGAGTTGGGAGGGCAATATGGCTACACCTTC
TRBJ1-2 TRBV5-1 - few CASRPPDRIGYTF TGCGCCAGCAGACCCCCAGACAGGATCGGCTACACCTTC
TRBJ1-5 TRBV19 TRBD1 - CASSRDRMNQPQHF TGTGCCAGTAGCAGGGACAGGATGAATCAGCCCCAGCATTTT
TRBJ1-3 TRBV11-2 - - CASSLGAGNTIYF TGTGCCAGCAGCTTAGGGGCCGGAAACACCATATATTTT
TRBJ2-1 TRBV27 - - CASSLYRGLNEQFF TGTGCCAGCAGTTTATACAGGGGACTCAATGAGCAGTTCTTC
TRBJ2-7 TRBV7-6 TRBD2 - CASSSRTSGSSYEQYF TGTGCCAGCAGCTCCCGGACTAGCGGGAGCTCCTACGAGCAGTACTTC